The rows below give T cell receptor beta chains drawn from one sample of a study of CD8 T cells in ankylosing spondylitis. Each CDR3 protein is one row after TCRdb ran MiXCR on the 5' RACE reads. This table has around 540,000 distinct CDR3 sequences, 9.5% to 15% appearing once. The sequencing sample was made of blood, either unsorted or a sorted T cell fraction (not recorded which). Every receptor here comes from a male donor with ankylosing spondylitis. The CDR3 runs from the conserved cysteine through the conserved F or W. The order of the fields is V gene, CDR3 protein.

>TRBV29-1
CSVVGRGGTDTQYF
>TRBV20-1
CSARRPGSSSDEQFF
>TRBV19
CASSISTGIYGYTF
>TRBV4-2
CASSQKGQNANTGELFF
>TRBV5-5
CASSFGRRTNEKLFF
>TRBV20-1
CSVKGLSYGYTF
>TRBV2
CASIPWEGENTEAFF
>TRBV6-1
CASSERRGSEQYF
>TRBV18
CASSPSGHGSYEQYF
>TRBV12-3/TRBV12-4
CASSPGASGATDTQYF
>TRBV2
CASSFEVFGNTEAFF
>TRBV29-1
CSVRQNSNQPQHF
>TRBV29-1
CSVTTPTQLRRRNTEAFF